This TCR beta chain was observed in a study of response to subunit inactivated influenza vaccine. Study results and caveats: It was the authors' suggestion that each seasonal influenza vaccination recruits few new T cells.

Concerning this clonotype: Its target is not known.

TCRdb recomputed calls from the RT-PCR reads with MiXCR, one row per CDR3 protein. The profile shows about 190,000 distinct CDR3 sequences, 13% to 15% of them singletons. The source of this sequence is a man aged 45-65 years who received an inactivated influenza vaccine. Sequencing used CD8+ T cells sorted from PBMCs, obtained 5 to 6 days after vaccination.

The CDR3 nucleotides read TGTGCCAGCAGTTTAGGGGGCCCCCTCTTTTACGAGCAGTACTTC. Its translation: CASSLGGPLFYEQYF. This rearrangement joins TRBV12-3 or TRBV12-4 to TRBJ2-7; perhaps TRBD1 as D (5 bases). The V and J ends lost 1 base and 4 bases respectively, with 14 bases between them. There are 15 residues in the CDR3.